This T cell receptor beta chain is from a study of cytomegalovirus exposure and HLA in healthy donors. The PCR employed 60 Vbeta primers together with 13 Jbeta primers. The assay was immunoSEQ multiplex PCR, and TCRdb's table has in-frame clones only and misses some. Among around 100,000 clones listed, 84% were seen once. As to this clone: Its specificity is not known.

Regarding the study as a whole: The authors confirmed in vitro that a few CMV-associated chains were specific for CMV antigens. In a later analysis, TCR beta V- and J-gene trimming showed a link to a missense DCLRE1C variant.

The sample consisted of PBMCs. The sequence was obtained from a man aged 18-30 years in good health and CMV-seronegative.

CDR3 DNA sequence: TGTGCCAGCAGCGTATCTAGCGGGTATAACAATGAGCAGTTCTTC. This sequence encodes CASSVSSGYNNEQFF. This chain links TRBV11-2 with TRBJ2-1; TRBD2 agrees at 8 bases. J was trimmed by 5 bases and V by 5 bases; bases with no gene match: 8. Per germline, CDR1 SGHAT and CDR2 FQNNGV. The CDR3 has 15 residues. The variable domain in full, completed from reference TRBV11-2 and TRBJ2-1, reads EAGVAQSPRYKIIEKRQSVAFWCNPISGHATLYWYQQILGQGPKLLIQFQNNGVVDDSQLPKDRFSAERLKGVDSTLKIQPAKLEDSAVYLCASSVSSGYNNEQFFGPGTRLTVL.